This passage covers 25 T cell receptor beta chains from one sample sequenced in a study of patients and donors after allogeneic stem cell transplantation. TCRdb processed the RT-PCR reads anew with MiXCR; each CDR3 protein has one entry. The data contain about a million distinct CDR3 sequences, more than 15% of them singletons. The sequenced sample consisted of blood, either unsorted or a sorted T cell fraction (not recorded which). All receptors derive from a human donor who was either an allogeneic HSCT recipient or a stem cell or donor lymphocyte infusion donor (not recorded which). It is not recorded whose cells these are; they may come from a transplant donor.

This clonotype showed up just a few times. The missing conserved phenylalanine or tryptophan at the end of this CDR3 makes a read error likely. The limits of the CDR3 on the DNA are not certain, so only TCRdb's listed CDR3 is given. The rearrangement links TRBV20-1 to TRBJ1-6; the table's TRBD1 call for D was not verified on the DNA. Both ends counted, the CDR3 spans 13 residues. The germline CDR1 and CDR2 sequences are DFQATT and SNEGSKA (reference sequence). The chain's CDR3 is CSARVTGTGVDNC.

The sample holds a few counts of this clonotype. A read error may produce the germline difference seen at one junction end. V gene TRBV6-1 combines with J gene TRBJ1-5; no definite D call. Per the germline V gene, CDR1 is MNHNS and CDR2 is SASEGT. The CDR3 has 12 amino acids. The DNA of the CDR3 is TGTGCCAGCGGTGATAGGGTTCAGCCCCAGCATTTT. This encodes CASGDRVQPQHF.

The chain uses TRBV29-1 and TRBJ2-2; D possibly corresponds to TRBD2 (6 bases). This CDR3 has 17 amino acids. Trimming cost V 4 bases and J 0 bases, with 18 bases left between them. CDR1 is SQVTM, CDR2 ANQGSEA, per germline. This chain's CDR3 is CSVVARRLDTNTGELFF. CDR3 nucleotide sequence: TGCAGCGTTGTGGCCCGAAGACTAGACACGAACACCGGGGAGCTGTTTTTT.

CDR3 DNA sequence: TGTGCCAGCAGCCTGGGTCGGGGGCTGTTAGAAAAACTGTTTTTT. Protein sequence: CASSLGRGLLEKLFF. The chain uses TRBV7-6 and TRBJ1-4; D possibly corresponds to TRBD1 (6 bases). The length of the CDR3 is 15 residues. The germline V gene encodes CDR1 SGHVS and CDR2 FNYEAQ. The V gene lost 5 bases and the J gene lost 8 bases, with 18 bases spanning the gap.

This clonotype was detected ten times or more. The chain employs TRBV5-1 and TRBJ1-5, with unresolved D. Germline V gives CDR1 SGHRS, CDR2 YFSETQ. The CDR3 length is 15 residues. Trimming removed 4 bases from V and 1 base from J, with 12 bases in between. The CDR3, as DNA: TGCGCCAGCAGCCTCCTAGGTGGGAGCAATCAGCCCCAGCATTTT. Amino acid sequence: CASSLLGGSNQPQHF.

A note on this clonotype: A read error may produce the germline difference seen at one junction end. V gene TRBV7-7 combines with J gene TRBJ2-3, with TRBD2 matching 7 bases. This CDR3 region has 15 residues. Germline V CDR1 and CDR2: SSHAT, FNYEAQ (reference sequence). The CDR3 DNA sequence: TGTGCTAGCAGCCCGGGGGGTGGTGGCACAGATACGCAGTATTTT. As protein: CASSPGGGGTDTQYF. Full variable domain (outside the CDR3, taken from reference TRBV7-7 and TRBJ2-3): GAGVSQSPRYKVTKRGQDVTLRCDPISSHATLYWYQQALGQGPEFLTYFNYEAQPDKSGLPSDRFSAERPEGSISTLTIQRTEQRDSAMYRCASSPGGGGTDTQYFGPGTRLTVL.

This clonotype was recorded a few times. The chain recombines TRBV7-9 with TRBJ2-1, with 8 bases matching TRBD2. CDR1 and CDR2 from the germline V gene are SEHNR and FQNEAQ (reference sequence). This CDR3 has 15 residues. Trimming took 5 bases from V and 2 from J; bases not matched to a gene: 5. The CDR3 bases are TGTGCCAGCAGCCCACTGCGGGGGGCCTACAATGAGCAGTTCTTC. This gives the protein CASSPLRGAYNEQFF.

This clonotype has more than one count but fewer than ten. CDR3 bases: TGCGCCAGCACCCCAGGGGCGGGAGGGACCTACGAGCAGTACTTC. Translating gives CASTPGAGGTYEQYF. V usage is TRBV4-1 and J usage is TRBJ2-7; TRBD2 agrees at 9 bases. The CDR3 has 15 amino acids. J gave up 2 bases and V 7 bases, and 9 bases lay outside the gene matches. Germline V gives CDR1 MGHRA, CDR2 YSYEKL.

This clonotype was observed a few times. The chain is built from TRBV5-6 and TRBJ2-6; D remains unclear. Deletions cut 0 bases from V and 0 bases from J, with 7 bases between. Germline-derived CDR1 and CDR2 are SGHDT and YYEEEE. There are 16 residues in the CDR3. The CDR3 region has the DNA TGTGCCAGCAGCTTGGACTCCTCCTCTGGGGCCAACGTCCTGACTTTC. It encodes CASSLDSSSGANVLTF.

This chain links TRBV24-1 with TRBJ2-2; TRBD1 or TRBD2 may be the D gene (6 bases each). The CDR3 consists of 20 residues. Trimming took 3 bases from V and 5 from J, leaving 27 bases between them. The germline V gene has CDR1 KGHDR and CDR2 SFDVKD. The CDR3 DNA sequence: TGTGCCACCAGTGATAGGCCCAGGCAGGGGAGGCGGCGAAGAACCGGGGAGCTGTTTTTT. Its translation: CATSDRPRQGRRRRTGELFF.

This clonotype was seen a few times. This sequence joins TRBV6-1 and TRBJ1-5; D may be TRBD1 (5 bases). The CDR3 runs to 13 residues. The germline CDR1 and CDR2 sequences are MNHNS and SASEGT. The CDR3 here is CAAEGTGNQPQHF. In DNA form, the CDR3 reads TGTGCTGCTGAAGGGACGGGGAATCAGCCCCAGCATTTT.

The chain uses TRBV6-5 and TRBJ1-5; D gene uncertain. CDR3 length: 14 residues. The V and J ends lost 2 bases and 1 base respectively, with 6 bases between them. CDR1 and CDR2 from the germline V gene are MNHEY and SVGAGI. CDR3 sequence reads: CASSYEDSNQPQHF. The CDR3 DNA sequence: TGTGCCAGCAGTTACGAGGACAGCAATCAGCCCCAGCATTTT.

The chain combines TRBV5-6 with TRBJ1-4; TRBD1 is a possible D gene (5 bases). Trimming shortened V by 3 bases and J by 10 bases, and 16 bases separated the two germline ends. CDR3 size: 14 residues. Germline-derived CDR1 and CDR2 are SGHDT and YYEEEE. The CDR3 reads CASSSDTGGGKLFF. CDR3 nucleotide sequence: TGTGCCAGCAGCTCGGACACTGGTGGCGGAAAACTGTTTTTT. Combining the CDR3 with reference TRBV5-6 and TRBJ1-4 gives the whole variable domain DAGVTQSPTHLIKTRGQQVTLRCSPKSGHDTVSWYQQALGQGPQFIFQYYEEEERQRGNFPDRFSGHQFPNYSSELNVNALLLGDSALYLCASSSDTGGGKLFFGSGTQLSVL.

This clonotype was picked up many times. One end of the junction is discordant with germline, which a read error may explain. V usage is TRBV3-1 and J usage is TRBJ1-1, with unresolved D. This CDR3 contains 14 residues. Germline CDR1 reads LGHDT; CDR2 reads YNNKEL (reference sequence). The CDR3 is CASSQDTALPSGSF. CDR3 bases: TGTGCCAGCAGCCAAGACACAGCCCTTCCCTCCGGTTCTTTT.

This clonotype was counted ten times or more. The chain links TRBV12-3 or TRBV12-4 to TRBJ2-5; 11 bases are a match to TRBD2. This CDR3 region has 16 residues. Trimming took 2 bases from V and 3 from J; bases not matched to a gene: 5. CDR3 DNA: TGTGCCAGCAGTTTACTAGCGGGGGGCCTAGAAGAGACCCAGTACTTC. Protein: CASSLLAGGLEETQYF.

This clonotype was counted at least ten times. A read error may account for a junction end that differs from germline. The gene calls are TRBV12-3 or TRBV12-4 and TRBJ1-2, with TRBD1 identical over 8 bases. The CDR3 has 14 amino acids. CDR3: CASSPGQGGYGYTF. The CDR3, as DNA: TGCGCCAGCAGCCCTGGACAGGGAGGGTATGGCTACACCTTC.

The CDR3 sequence is CASSFVPSSPADTQYF. CDR3 sequence (DNA): TGTGCCAGCAGCTTCGTTCCGTCTAGCCCCGCAGATACGCAGTATTTT. This chain uses TRBV7-2 with TRBJ2-3; perhaps TRBD2 as D (5 bases). The CDR3 spans 16 residues. V lost 3 bases and J lost 4, with 17 bases in between. Germline V gene data show CDR1 as SGHTA and CDR2 as FQGNSA.

This chain links TRBV18 with TRBJ1-5, with D hard to call. The length of the CDR3 is 15 residues. Germline-derived CDR1 and CDR2 are KGHSH and LQKENI. The V gene lost 3 bases and the J gene lost 8 bases, with 17 bases spanning the gap. The CDR3 DNA reads TGTGCCAGCTCACCTCAGAGAGCAGGAATTGAGCCCCAGCATTTT. This gives the protein CASSPQRAGIEPQHF.

The gene calls are TRBV7-2 and TRBJ2-3; D is ambiguous. Germline-derived CDR1 and CDR2 are SGHTA and FQGNSA. The CDR3 contains 16 residues. Trimming cost V 6 bases and J 5 bases, with 21 bases left between them. Here the CDR3 DNA reads TGTGCCAGCAGGGTATATCCGGGCCAACGCGGAGATACGCAGTATTTT. Translated, it gives CASRVYPGQRGDTQYF.

The chain carries TRBV9 and TRBJ2-2; D remains unclear. The CDR3 sequence is 12 residues long. Trimming took off 3 bases at V and 7 bases at J, with 7 bases between the two ends. The germline gives CDR1 SGDLS, CDR2 YYNGEE. CDR3 coding DNA: TGTGCCAGCAGCGGAGGACGCGGGGAGCTGTTTTTT. Its protein is CASSGGRGELFF.

CDR3 residues: CASSLSDRSSYEQYF. The DNA of the CDR3 is TGTGCCAGCAGCTTATCTGACAGGAGCTCCTACGAGCAGTACTTC. This sequence joins TRBV9 and TRBJ2-7, with D possibly matching TRBD1 (6 bases). V was cut by 4 bases and J by 0 bases, with 14 bases left in between. This CDR3 has 15 residues. Germline assignment: CDR1 SGDLS and CDR2 YYNGEE.

This clonotype was detected a few times. The chain employs TRBV6-5 and TRBJ1-1, with TRBD1 matching over 8 bases. The CDR3 consists of 15 residues. The germline V gene encodes CDR1 MNHEY and CDR2 SVGAGI. V lost 2 bases, J lost 4 bases, and 6 bases stayed unmatched. The CDR3 here is CASSYQARGLTEAFF. The CDR3 DNA follows: TGTGCCAGCAGTTACCAAGCCAGGGGGCTCACTGAAGCTTTCTTT.

Written as DNA, the CDR3 is TGTGCCAGCACCCCGGCGGACAGGCCAGGCACCATATATTTT. Encoded protein: CASTPADRPGTIYF. The V and J genes are TRBV28 and TRBJ1-3; 7 positions agree with TRBD1. Germline loops: CDR1 MDHEN, CDR2 SYDVKM. V lost 7 bases, J lost 9 bases, and 12 bases stayed unmatched. The CDR3 contains 14 residues.

The chain carries TRBV5-6 and TRBJ1-5; TRBD1 matches at 9 bases. Germline V gene sequence: CDR1 SGHDT, CDR2 YYEEEE. With 4 bases clipped from V and 4 bases from J, the junction kept 6 bases outside the gene matches. CDR3 length equals 15 residues. CDR3 bases: TGTGCCAGCAGCGGCACGGACAGGGGAAATCAGCCCCAGCATTTT. Translating gives CASSGTDRGNQPQHF.

The genes are TRBV3-1 and TRBJ1-2; no clear D. V lost 1 base, J lost 5 bases, and 8 bases lay in between. Germline V gene data show CDR1 as LGHDT and CDR2 as YNNKEL (reference sequence). This CDR3 contains 13 residues. CDR3 sequence: CASSQVKPYGYTF. The CDR3 region has the DNA TGTGCCAGCAGCCAAGTTAAACCTTATGGCTACACCTTC.